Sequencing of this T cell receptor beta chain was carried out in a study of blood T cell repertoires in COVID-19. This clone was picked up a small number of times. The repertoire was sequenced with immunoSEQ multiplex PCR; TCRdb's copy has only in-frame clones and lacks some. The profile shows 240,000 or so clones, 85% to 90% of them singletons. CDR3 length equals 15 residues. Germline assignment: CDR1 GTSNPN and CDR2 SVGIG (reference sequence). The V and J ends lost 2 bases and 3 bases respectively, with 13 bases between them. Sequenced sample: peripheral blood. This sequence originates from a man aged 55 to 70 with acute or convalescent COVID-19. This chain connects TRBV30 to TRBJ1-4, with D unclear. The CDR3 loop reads CAWSRERRANEKLFF. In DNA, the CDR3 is TGTGCCTGGAGTAGAGAGAGGAGGGCTAATGAAAAACTGTTTTTT.